The 28 T cell receptor beta chains presented below share a single source sample, sequenced in a study of response to subunit inactivated influenza vaccine. Via MiXCR, TCRdb re-called the RT-PCR reads, giving one row per CDR3 protein. Of roughly 550,000 distinct CDR3 sequences listed, roughly a quarter were seen once; the top ten hold 2.5% to 3%. These records were also assigned to another study, of T cells expressing NK-cell markers. As that study records: UMIs accompanied the 5'RACE template switching by which TCR beta cDNA was made.

Sequenced material: CD4+ T cells sorted from PBMCs, taken 12 days after vaccination. The receptors derive from a man aged 50 or older who received an inactivated influenza vaccine.

This clonotype was counted only a few times. This sequence joins TRBV6-1 and TRBJ2-5, with 8 bases fitting TRBD1. V dropped 6 bases and J dropped 1; count of bases not matched to a gene: 1. CDR1 and CDR2 from the germline V gene are MNHNS and SASEGT. The CDR3 runs to 13 residues. The CDR3 coding sequence is TGTGCCAGCAGAGGACAGGGCCAAGAGACCCAGTACTTC. Residues: CASRGQGQETQYF.

The CDR3 DNA sequence: TGCGCCAGCAGCCAAGATCACAGGCGGAAAGTCACAGATACGCAGTATTTT. Its protein is CASSQDHRRKVTDTQYF. The chain joins TRBV4-3 to TRBJ2-3; TRBD1 might be the D (5 bases). V was pared by 0 bases and J by 2 bases, with 15 bases between. The germline V gene encodes CDR1 LGHNA and CDR2 YSLEER. The CDR3 runs 17 residues.

This clonotype has ten or more counts. The chain recombines TRBV20-1 with TRBJ2-5, with 7 bases matching TRBD2. Germline CDR1 and CDR2: DFQATT and SNEGSKA (reference sequence). The CDR3 totals 15 residues. V lost 0 bases and J lost 1; bases outside the gene matches: 5. The CDR3 here is CSAREFGGGQETQYF. The CDR3 DNA reads TGCAGTGCTAGAGAGTTCGGCGGGGGCCAAGAGACCCAGTACTTC.

This clonotype was seen a few times. V and J are TRBV24-1 and TRBJ2-3; D is possibly TRBD2 (5 bases). V shed 7 bases and J shed 5 bases, with 9 bases lying between them. The CDR3 has 12 residues. Germline V CDR1 and CDR2: KGHDR, SFDVKD. DNA for the CDR3: TGTGCCACCAGGGGCGGAGGAGATACGCAGTATTTT. Translated: CATRGGGDTQYF.

This chain uses TRBV14 with TRBJ2-5; D call uncertain. The V end lost 4 bases, the J end lost 0 bases, and 12 bases lay between the germline ends. Germline-derived CDR1 and CDR2 are SGHDN and FVKESK. This CDR3 is 15 amino acids long. The CDR3 DNA reads as TGTGCCAGCAGCCCCTCTATCACCAACCAAGAGACCCAGTACTTC. It encodes CASSPSITNQETQYF. Variable domain in full (rest from reference TRBV14 and TRBJ2-5): EAGVTQFPSHSVIEKGQTVTLRCDPISGHDNLYWYRRVMGKEIKFLLHFVKESKQDESGMPNNRFLAERTGGTYSTLKVQPAELEDSGVYFCASSPSITNQETQYFGPGTRLLVL.

This clonotype has just a few counts. The CDR3 DNA is TGCAGTGCTAGCCACAGGGGGCTAAATGAAAAACTGTTTTTT. Its translation is CSASHRGLNEKLFF. The rearrangement links TRBV20-1 to TRBJ1-4, with 9 bases aligning to TRBD1. Germline-derived CDR1 and CDR2 are DFQATT and SNEGSKA (reference sequence). The CDR3 runs to 14 residues. Germline trimming cut 3 bases from V and 5 bases from J; bases unmatched to any gene: 4.

The chain links TRBV27 to TRBJ1-1; TRBD1 matches at 8 bases. After removal of 5 bases from V and 4 bases from J, the junction contained 15 bases not matched to a gene. This CDR3 region has 17 residues. The V gene's germline CDR1 is MNHEY and CDR2 SMNVEV (reference sequence). CDR3 nucleotides: TGTGCCAGCAGTCGAGTAGAGGACAGGGTGAGGGGCACTGAAGCTTTCTTT. This sequence encodes CASSRVEDRVRGTEAFF.

The J gene is TRBJ2-7, the V gene TRBV9; 9 bases are shared with TRBD2. Trimming removed 5 bases from V and 6 bases from J; junction bases left unmatched: 9. CDR3 length: 14 amino acids. Germline V gene sequence: CDR1 SGDLS, CDR2 YYNGEE. The CDR3 sequence is CASSAGLARAEQYF. CDR3 bases: TGTGCCAGCAGTGCGGGACTAGCCCGGGCCGAGCAGTACTTC.

The gene calls are TRBV2 and TRBJ2-1; TRBD2 aligns across 13 bases. The germline V gene encodes CDR1 SNHLY and CDR2 FYNNEI. Trimming cost V 6 bases and J 6 bases; bases outside gene matches: 5. CDR3 length: 15 residues. CDR3 nucleotides: TGTGCCAGCAGCTCGACTAGCGGGGGGTCCAATGAGCAGTTCTTC. Its translation is CASSSTSGGSNEQFF.

This chain links TRBV11-2 with TRBJ2-7, with 12 bases lining up with TRBD1. From germline, CDR1 is SGHAT and CDR2 FQNNGV. Trimming at V came to 5 bases and at J to 2 bases, leaving 13 bases not matched to a gene. The CDR3 length is 18 residues. Here the CDR3 reads CASSPRSPGTGGAYEQYF. CDR3 nucleotides: TGTGCCAGCAGCCCCCGATCCCCAGGGACAGGGGGCGCCTACGAGCAGTACTTC.

The J gene is TRBJ2-5, the V gene TRBV7-9, with D perhaps being TRBD1 or TRBD2 (5 bases each). Trimming pared 5 bases from V and 3 bases from J, leaving 16 bases between. This CDR3 has 15 residues. The germline V gene encodes CDR1 SEHNR and CDR2 FQNEAQ (reference sequence). The CDR3 DNA is TGTGCCAGCAGCCCCATCGGGGCAAATAAAGAGACCCAGTACTTC. Its protein product is CASSPIGANKETQYF.

This chain uses TRBV7-2 with TRBJ2-2, with unresolved D. The V gene's germline CDR1 is SGHTA and CDR2 FQGNSA. Between the trimmed V and J ends, which lost 5 bases and 2 bases, there was a span of 9 bases. The CDR3 consists of 14 residues. For the CDR3, the DNA is TGTGCCAGCAGCGTCTTAATAAACACCGGGGAGCTGTTTTTT. It is translated as CASSVLINTGELFF.

This rearrangement joins TRBV4-2 to TRBJ1-4; D not certain. Trimming took 4 bases from V and 7 from J, leaving 13 bases between them. CDR3 length: 14 amino acids. CDR1 and CDR2 from the germline V gene are LGHNA and YNFKEQ. The CDR3 coding sequence is TGTGCCAGCAGCCGGGAGTTGGGCGCTGAAAAACTGTTTTTT. Translated: CASSRELGAEKLFF.

There are a few counts of this clonotype. The chain employs TRBV5-1 and TRBJ1-3, with 9 nucleotides matching TRBD1. J lost 3 bases, V lost 4 bases, and 8 bases had no gene match. This CDR3 is built from 16 residues. Germline V gene lookup returns CDR1 SGHRS and CDR2 YFSETQ. CDR3 protein: CASSLTWTGDGNTIYF. CDR3 coding DNA: TGCGCCAGCAGCCTAACTTGGACAGGGGATGGAAACACCATATATTTT.

As to this clonotype: A read error may explain this, as a much larger clone is one base away. The V gene is TRBV4-3, the J gene TRBJ2-7; 9 bases align to TRBD2. Germline V gives CDR1 LGHNA, CDR2 YSLEER. The CDR3 is made up of 15 amino acids. Written as DNA, the CDR3 is TGCGCCAACAGCCACCGTAGCGGGAGTGCCTACGAGCAGTACTTC. Its translation is CANSHRSGSAYEQYF.

This clonotype was detected only a few times. The V call is TRBV29-1, the J call TRBJ2-1; perhaps TRBD2 as D (5 bases). Germline V gene data show CDR1 as SQVTM and CDR2 as ANQGSEA. This CDR3 region has 17 residues. Trimming pared 0 bases from V and 5 bases from J, leaving 20 bases between. In DNA, the CDR3 is TGCAGCGTTGAAGACCTCGGGCGGGTAACGACACACAATGAGCAGTTCTTC. Its protein is CSVEDLGRVTTHNEQFF.

This clonotype has a handful of counts. V is TRBV7-8 and J is TRBJ2-3; perhaps TRBD1 as D (6 bases). The CDR3 totals 16 residues. CDR1 and CDR2 from the germline V gene are SGHVS and FQNEAQ. V was pared by 5 bases and J by 4 bases, with 19 bases between. DNA of the CDR3: TGTGCCAGCAGCCTCCGGGACACTCCCCGCGCAGATACGCAGTATTTT. Translated: CASSLRDTPRADTQYF.

This clonotype was seen a few times. V usage is TRBV20-1 and J usage is TRBJ2-1; TRBD1 aligns across 11 bases. This CDR3 spans 14 amino acids. Germline V gene sequence: CDR1 DFQATT, CDR2 SNEGSKA (reference sequence). Trimming took 7 bases from V and 8 from J; bases not matched to a gene: 10. Written as DNA, the CDR3 is TGCAGTGTATGGGACAGGGGGATTATGGATGAGCAGTTCTTC. It encodes CSVWDRGIMDEQFF.

The count of this clonotype is one. This chain links TRBV4-2 with TRBJ1-1; D is undetermined. Looked up from germline, CDR1 is LGHNA and CDR2 is YNFKEQ. The V and J ends lost 5 bases and 3 bases respectively, with 13 bases between them. The CDR3 is 14 residues long. DNA of the CDR3: TGTGCCAGCAGCTCCTCTTCAGACTACACTGAAGCTTTCTTT. This encodes CASSSSSDYTEAFF.

V and J are TRBV7-2 and TRBJ2-1; 10 bases agree with TRBD2. Trimming took 3 bases from V and 15 from J; bases not matched to a gene: 8. The CDR3 has 13 residues. Germline V lookup: CDR1 SGHTA, CDR2 FQGNSA. CDR3 sequence reads: CASSLASGRGLFF. In nucleotides, the CDR3 is TGTGCCAGCAGCTTGGCTAGCGGGAGAGGATTGTTCTTC. The full variable domain, in which reference TRBV7-2 and TRBJ2-1 provide the parts outside the CDR3, is GAGVSQSPSNKVTEKGKDVELRCDPISGHTALYWYRQSLGQGLEFLIYFQGNSAPDKSGLPSDRFSAERTGGSVSTLTIQRTQQEDSAVYLCASSLASGRGLFFGPGTRLTVL.

This clonotype was counted only a few times. The chain uses TRBV25-1 and TRBJ2-4, with 8 positions matching TRBD2. The trim removed 5 bases at V and 8 bases at J, leaving 8 bases unmatched. This CDR3 region has 14 residues. CDR1 and CDR2 from the germline V gene are MGHDK and SYGVNS. This CDR3 is CASSSGRAWDIQYF. The CDR3 bases are TGTGCCAGCAGTTCCGGGAGGGCCTGGGACATTCAGTACTTC.

This sequence joins TRBV2 and TRBJ1-2, with D maybe TRBD1 (6 bases). Looked up from germline, CDR1 is SNHLY and CDR2 is FYNNEI. The CDR3 length is 14 residues. With 7 bases removed from V and 1 base from J, the gap between germline ends came to 13 bases. The DNA for the CDR3 is TGTGCCAGCACCCGTTGGACAGATAACTATGGCTACACCTTC. Amino acids: CASTRWTDNYGYTF.

The CDR3 nucleotides read TGTGCCAGCAGCGTTTGGACTAGCGGGAGAGAGACCCAGTACTTC. It codes for CASSVWTSGRETQYF. The rearrangement uses TRBV12-1 and TRBJ2-5; the table gives TRBD2 as D, unverified against the DNA. TRBV12-1 is an annotated pseudogene. This CDR3 spans 15 amino acids.

The chain links TRBV29-1 to TRBJ2-1; D uncertain. V was shortened by 7 bases and J by 6 bases, with 22 bases between the two germline ends. Germline CDR1 reads SQVTM; CDR2 reads ANQGSEA. The CDR3 contains 15 residues. The chain's CDR3 is CSAGFGPHGGNEQFF. CDR3 DNA sequence: TGCAGCGCCGGCTTCGGGCCCCACGGCGGCAATGAGCAGTTCTTC.

This clonotype was detected a few times. The chain is built from TRBV5-6 and TRBJ2-2, with 7 bases matching TRBD1. With V trimmed by 6 bases and J by 6 bases, 11 bases remained unmatched. This CDR3 comprises 15 residues. Germline V gene data show CDR1 as SGHDT and CDR2 as YYEEEE. The CDR3 DNA is TGTGCCAGCACCCGAGGGACAGCTATGGCCGGGGAGCTGTTTTTT. Translated, it gives CASTRGTAMAGELFF. The full variable domain, completed using reference TRBV5-6 and TRBJ2-2, is DAGVTQSPTHLIKTRGQQVTLRCSPKSGHDTVSWYQQALGQGPQFIFQYYEEEERQRGNFPDRFSGHQFPNYSSELNVNALLLGDSALYLCASTRGTAMAGELFFGEGSRLTVL.

The chain combines TRBV5-1 with TRBJ2-3; no definite D call. CDR1 is SGHRS and CDR2 is YFSETQ in the germline V gene. V was trimmed by 4 bases and J by 0 bases, leaving 15 bases between them. CDR3 size: 16 residues. Written as DNA, the CDR3 is TGCGCCAGCAGCCCCGAGCCATCCTCTAGCACAGATACGCAGTATTTT. Amino acid sequence: CASSPEPSSSTDTQYF. The full variable domain, in which reference TRBV5-1 and TRBJ2-3 provide the parts outside the CDR3, is KAGVTQTPRYLIKTRGQQVTLSCSPISGHRSVSWYQQTPGQGLQFLFEYFSETQRNKGNFPGRFSGRQFSNSRSEMNVSTLELGDSALYLCASSPEPSSSTDTQYFGPGTRLTVL.

The sample holds a few counts of this clonotype. V gene TRBV7-2 combines with J gene TRBJ2-3, with TRBD2 matching 7 bases. Germline V CDR1 and CDR2: SGHTA, FQGNSA. The junction had 10 bases not matched to a gene; V was cut back by 6 bases and J by 4 bases. This CDR3 comprises 15 residues. CDR3 sequence (DNA): TGTGCCAGCAGACCCGGACTAGGCAGCGCAGATACGCAGTATTTT. It codes for CASRPGLGSADTQYF.

The J gene is TRBJ1-1, the V gene TRBV2; no clear D gene. V was pared by 7 bases and J by 1 base, with 10 bases between. Germline V lookup: CDR1 SNHLY, CDR2 FYNNEI. The CDR3 loop spans 13 amino acids. CDR3 loop: CASTLMSNTEAFF. CDR3 bases: TGTGCCAGCACGTTGATGTCGAACACTGAAGCTTTCTTT.